The rows below give T cell receptor beta chains drawn from one sample of a study of STAT5B mutations in CD4+ large granular lymphocyte leukemia. Profiled with immunoSEQ multiplex PCR; TCRdb holds only in-frame clones, not every one. This sample has around 28,000 clones; approximately 80% occur once, and the top ten carry less than 1.3%. Source material: CD4+ T cells from blood buffy coats. The receptor set was obtained from a human donor in good health. CDR3s include the opening cysteine and the closing phenylalanine or tryptophan. Each record gives: clone size, D gene, V gene, J gene, CDR3 protein, CDR3 DNA. The D gene is left open where the match is weak. Not every row has a clone size; where given, it reads once, few, many or a size class.

clone_size: once; d_call: -; v_call: TRBV7-8; j_call: TRBJ2-5; cdr3_aa: CASSLRRAGPGETQYF; cdr3_nt: TGTGCCAGCAGCTTACGCCGGGCAGGCCCGGGAGAGACCCAGTACTTC
clone_size: -; d_call: -; v_call: TRBV30; j_call: TRBJ1-3; cdr3_aa: CAWDLGSGNTIYF; cdr3_nt: TGTGCCTGGGACCTCGGCTCTGGAAACACCATATATTTT
clone_size: -; d_call: TRBD2; v_call: TRBV9; j_call: TRBJ2-2; cdr3_aa: CASSVRGPGGRPGELFF; cdr3_nt: TGTGCCAGCAGCGTGCGAGGACCGGGGGGGCGCCCCGGGGAGCTGTTTTTT
clone_size: -; d_call: -; v_call: TRBV5-1; j_call: TRBJ1-3; cdr3_aa: CASSLDISGNTIYF; cdr3_nt: TGCGCCAGCAGCTTGGACATCTCTGGAAACACCATATATTTT
clone_size: -; d_call: TRBD1; v_call: TRBV6-1; j_call: TRBJ1-2; cdr3_aa: CATILGQGIGYTF; cdr3_nt: TGTGCCACGATCCTAGGACAGGGGATTGGCTACACCTTC
clone_size: -; d_call: -; v_call: TRBV19; j_call: TRBJ2-6; cdr3_aa: CASRMQAYGANVLTF; cdr3_nt: TGTGCCAGTAGGATGCAGGCTTACGGGGCCAACGTCCTGACTTTC
clone_size: -; d_call: TRBD1; v_call: TRBV15; j_call: TRBJ1-3; cdr3_aa: CATSRDRGLGNTIYF; cdr3_nt: TGTGCCACCAGCCGGGACAGGGGGCTCGGAAACACCATATATTTT
clone_size: -; d_call: -; v_call: TRBV6-1; j_call: TRBJ2-1; cdr3_aa: CASSVSLHVIVSGAHNEQFF; cdr3_nt: TGTGCCAGCAGTGTCTCTCTCCACGTGATCGTCAGCGGAGCACACAATGAGCAGTTCTTC
clone_size: -; d_call: TRBD2; v_call: TRBV5-6; j_call: TRBJ2-1; cdr3_aa: CASSFSGLDSDSYNEQFF; cdr3_nt: TGTGCCAGCAGCTTTTCTGGACTAGATTCGGACTCCTACAATGAGCAGTTCTTC
clone_size: -; d_call: -; v_call: TRBV18; j_call: TRBJ1-6; cdr3_aa: CASSDSYNSPLHF; cdr3_nt: TGTGCCAGCTCGGACAGCTATAATTCACCCCTCCACTTT
clone_size: -; d_call: -; v_call: TRBV30; j_call: TRBJ2-7; cdr3_aa: CAWKPGTYEQYF; cdr3_nt: TGTGCCTGGAAACCGGGAACCTACGAGCAGTACTTC
clone_size: few; d_call: -; v_call: TRBV4-1; j_call: TRBJ2-7; cdr3_aa: CASSHPGGTYEQYF; cdr3_nt: TGCGCCAGCAGCCACCCAGGAGGCACCTACGAGCAGTACTTC
clone_size: -; d_call: -; v_call: TRBV7-8; j_call: TRBJ1-1; cdr3_aa: CASSLPQRGRAFTEAFF; cdr3_nt: TGTGCCAGCAGCTTACCCCAACGGGGCAGGGCTTTCACTGAAGCTTTCTTT
clone_size: -; d_call: -; v_call: TRBV7-2; j_call: TRBJ2-7; cdr3_aa: CASSSGTALYEQYF; cdr3_nt: TGTGCCAGCAGCTCCGGGACGGCCCTCTACGAGCAGTACTTC
clone_size: -; d_call: TRBD1; v_call: TRBV6-5; j_call: TRBJ2-7; cdr3_aa: CATKTGGSHEQYF; cdr3_nt: TGTGCCACCAAGACAGGGGGGTCCCACGAGCAGTACTTC
clone_size: -; d_call: -; v_call: TRBV11-1; j_call: TRBJ2-5; cdr3_aa: CASSLNRGVTETQYF; cdr3_nt: TGTGCCAGCAGCTTAAATAGGGGGGTCACAGAGACCCAGTACTTC
clone_size: -; d_call: -; v_call: TRBV2; j_call: TRBJ2-1; cdr3_aa: CASGNNEQFF; cdr3_nt: TGTGCCAGCGGGAACAATGAGCAGTTCTTC
clone_size: -; d_call: TRBD2; v_call: TRBV9; j_call: TRBJ2-7; cdr3_aa: CASTRTSSSYEQYF; cdr3_nt: TGTGCCAGCACCAGGACTAGCTCATCTTACGAGCAGTACTTC
clone_size: -; d_call: -; v_call: TRBV18; j_call: TRBJ1-1; cdr3_aa: CASSPATGNTEAFF; cdr3_nt: TGTGCCAGCTCACCAGCGACAGGGAACACTGAAGCTTTCTTT
clone_size: -; d_call: -; v_call: TRBV15; j_call: TRBJ1-1; cdr3_aa: CATSRPTRSEAFF; cdr3_nt: TGTGCCACCAGCAGACCCACGAGGAGTGAAGCTTTCTTT
clone_size: -; d_call: -; v_call: TRBV10-3; j_call: TRBJ2-5; cdr3_aa: CAISESVGGGQETQYF; cdr3_nt: TGTGCCATCAGTGAGTCCGTCGGGGGCGGCCAAGAGACCCAGTACTTC
clone_size: -; d_call: TRBD1; v_call: TRBV2; j_call: TRBJ1-1; cdr3_aa: CASSALTGGGTEAFF; cdr3_nt: TGTGCCAGCAGTGCACTTACAGGGGGTGGCACTGAAGCTTTCTTT
clone_size: -; d_call: -; v_call: TRBV6-1; j_call: TRBJ1-5; cdr3_aa: CASSELAGKGNQPQHF; cdr3_nt: TGTGCCAGCAGTGAATTAGCCGGGAAGGGCAATCAGCCCCAGCATTTT
clone_size: -; d_call: TRBD2; v_call: TRBV5-4; j_call: TRBJ2-7; cdr3_aa: CASSFGTSGTSEQYF; cdr3_nt: TGTGCCAGCAGCTTTGGGACTAGCGGGACAAGCGAGCAGTACTTC
clone_size: -; d_call: -; v_call: TRBV28; j_call: TRBJ1-1; cdr3_aa: CASRGGQWSTEAFF; cdr3_nt: TGTGCCAGCAGGGGGGGGCAGTGGAGCACTGAAGCTTTCTTT
clone_size: -; d_call: -; v_call: TRBV7-9; j_call: TRBJ1-1; cdr3_aa: CASSETDSGTEAFF; cdr3_nt: TGTGCCAGCAGCGAAACGGACAGCGGCACTGAAGCTTTCTTT
clone_size: -; d_call: TRBD1; v_call: TRBV6-5; j_call: TRBJ1-1; cdr3_aa: CASSTGARTEAFF; cdr3_nt: TGTGCCAGCAGTACAGGGGCTCGGACTGAAGCTTTCTTT
clone_size: -; d_call: -; v_call: TRBV9; j_call: TRBJ2-5; cdr3_aa: CASSVEAGGETQYF; cdr3_nt: TGTGCCAGCAGCGTAGAGGCTGGCGGGGAGACCCAGTACTTC
clone_size: -; d_call: -; v_call: TRBV13; j_call: TRBJ2-4; cdr3_aa: CASSPPSGDQAKNIQYF; cdr3_nt: TGTGCCAGCAGCCCCCCCTCAGGGGACCAAGCCAAAAACATTCAGTACTTC
clone_size: -; d_call: -; v_call: TRBV2; j_call: TRBJ2-3; cdr3_aa: CASRDASTDTQYF; cdr3_nt: TGTGCCAGCAGGGACGCTAGCACAGATACGCAGTATTTT
clone_size: -; d_call: -; v_call: TRBV7-8; j_call: TRBJ1-6; cdr3_aa: CASSLAGISPLHF; cdr3_nt: TGTGCCAGCAGCTTAGCCGGAATTTCACCCCTCCACTTT
clone_size: -; d_call: -; v_call: TRBV28; j_call: TRBJ2-2; cdr3_aa: CASREAGELFF; cdr3_nt: TGTGCCAGCAGGGAGGCCGGGGAGCTGTTTTTT
clone_size: -; d_call: TRBD2; v_call: TRBV5-1; j_call: TRBJ2-2; cdr3_aa: CASSPRLAGGPDTGELFF; cdr3_nt: TGCGCCAGCAGCCCTCGACTAGCGGGAGGGCCGGACACCGGGGAGCTGTTTTTT
clone_size: -; d_call: TRBD2; v_call: TRBV6-5; j_call: TRBJ2-5; cdr3_aa: CASSYAGTSGPETQYF; cdr3_nt: TGTGCCAGCAGTTACGCTGGGACTAGCGGGCCAGAGACCCAGTACTTC
clone_size: -; d_call: TRBD1; v_call: TRBV28; j_call: TRBJ2-3; cdr3_aa: CASSQQGAGTDTQYF; cdr3_nt: TGTGCCAGCAGTCAACAGGGGGCTGGAACAGATACGCAGTATTTT
clone_size: -; d_call: -; v_call: TRBV6-1; j_call: TRBJ1-6; cdr3_aa: CASREDGADSPLHF; cdr3_nt: TGTGCCAGCAGAGAGGACGGGGCGGATTCACCCCTCCACTTT
clone_size: few; d_call: -; v_call: TRBV11-3; j_call: TRBJ1-1; cdr3_aa: CASSLRHNTEAFF; cdr3_nt: TGTGCCAGCAGCTTAAGACACAACACTGAAGCTTTCTTT
clone_size: once; d_call: -; v_call: TRBV9; j_call: TRBJ2-5; cdr3_aa: CASSVAGVMGETQYF; cdr3_nt: TGTGCCAGCAGCGTAGCGGGGGTTATGGGGGAGACCCAGTACTTC
clone_size: -; d_call: TRBD1; v_call: TRBV18; j_call: TRBJ2-3; cdr3_aa: CASSPRQGAVTDTQYF; cdr3_nt: TGTGCCAGCTCACCACGGCAGGGGGCAGTCACAGATACGCAGTATTTT
clone_size: once; d_call: TRBD1; v_call: TRBV25-1; j_call: TRBJ1-5; cdr3_aa: CASSPQGGSNQPQHF; cdr3_nt: TGTGCCAGCAGCCCACAGGGGGGAAGCAATCAGCCCCAGCATTTT
clone_size: -; d_call: TRBD1; v_call: TRBV28; j_call: TRBJ1-5; cdr3_aa: CASSLNYRQGGNKPQHF; cdr3_nt: TGTGCCAGCAGTTTAAATTACAGACAGGGGGGAAACAAGCCCCAGCATTTT
clone_size: few; d_call: TRBD2; v_call: TRBV5-4; j_call: TRBJ2-5; cdr3_aa: CASSLKSGLAGGETQYF; cdr3_nt: TGTGCCAGCAGCTTGAAATCGGGACTAGCGGGAGGAGAGACCCAGTACTTC
clone_size: -; d_call: -; v_call: TRBV2; j_call: TRBJ1-1; cdr3_aa: CASSDGGMGEAFF; cdr3_nt: TGTGCCAGCAGTGACGGGGGCATGGGTGAAGCTTTCTTT
clone_size: few; d_call: -; v_call: TRBV10-1; j_call: TRBJ2-7; cdr3_aa: CASSPNAGGYEQYF; cdr3_nt: TGCGCCAGCAGTCCTAACGCGGGCGGCTACGAGCAGTACTTC
clone_size: -; d_call: TRBD2; v_call: TRBV7-7; j_call: TRBJ2-5; cdr3_aa: CASSSGTSGPETQYF; cdr3_nt: TGTGCCAGCAGCTCCGGGACTAGCGGACCAGAGACCCAGTACTTC
clone_size: -; d_call: TRBD2; v_call: TRBV29-1; j_call: TRBJ2-1; cdr3_aa: CSVGTSGSYEQFF; cdr3_nt: TGCAGCGTCGGGACTAGCGGGAGCTATGAGCAGTTCTTC